These T cell receptor beta chains were read from a single sample in a study of shared clonotypes between healthy human individuals. The assay was immunoSEQ multiplex PCR, and TCRdb's table has in-frame clones only and misses some. Among over a million clones listed, roughly 97% were seen once. Material: naive CD4+ T cells sorted from blood. These receptor sequences come from a man in his thirties or forties in good health. CDR3s include the opening cysteine and the closing phenylalanine or tryptophan. D genes are given only for firm matches. Size is stated for part of the rows, as once, few or many counts, or as a class when the clone is expanded.

j_gene | d_gene | v_gene | abundance | CDR3aa | CDR3nt
TRBJ1-4 | NA | TRBV5-4 | NA | CAVATGPATNEKLFF | TGTGCCGTAGCGACAGGCCCTGCAACTAATGAAAAACTGTTTTTT
TRBJ2-7 | NA | TRBV20-1 | NA | CSVGEQYF | TGCAGTGTTGGCGAGCAGTACTTC
TRBJ1-3 | NA | TRBV9 | NA | CASSVEWGSGNTIYF | TGTGCCAGCAGCGTAGAGTGGGGGTCTGGAAACACCATATATTTT
TRBJ2-5 | NA | TRBV7-3 | NA | CASSLSVRETQYF | TGTGCCAGCAGCTTAAGCGTGCGCGAGACCCAGTACTTC
TRBJ2-3 | TRBD1 | TRBV5-1 | NA | CASSLEGTGPNTQYF | TGCGCCAGCAGCTTGGAAGGGACAGGGCCAAATACGCAGTATTTT
TRBJ2-1 | TRBD1 | TRBV5-1 | NA | CASSLMGQDNEQFF | TGCGCCAGCAGCTTGATGGGACAGGACAATGAGCAGTTCTTC
TRBJ2-2 | NA | TRBV5-4 | NA | CASSLSLHTGELFF | TGTGCCAGCAGCTTATCCCTTCACACCGGGGAGCTGTTTTTT
TRBJ2-3 | TRBD1 | TRBV7-8 | NA | CASSSGQGSTDTQYF | TGTGCCAGCAGCTCGGGACAGGGTAGCACAGATACGCAGTATTTT
TRBJ2-3 | NA | TRBV20-1 | NA | CSGVLTDTQYF | TGCAGTGGGGTTCTAACAGATACGCAGTATTTT
TRBJ2-7 | TRBD1 | TRBV7-2 | NA | CASSLRPGTGSVREQYF | TGTGCCAGCAGCTTAAGGCCCGGGACAGGAAGTGTACGAGAGCAGTACTTC
TRBJ2-7 | TRBD2 | TRBV7-2 | NA | CASSLGASGSYEQYF | TGTGCCAGCAGCTTAGGGGCTAGCGGGAGCTACGAGCAGTACTTC
TRBJ2-7 | NA | TRBV11-3 | NA | CASREQGRSEQYF | TGTGCCAGCAGAGAACAGGGACGGAGCGAGCAGTACTTC
TRBJ1-5 | NA | TRBV7-2 | NA | CASSLGRRLKAGNQPQHF | TGTGCCAGCAGCTTAGGTCGGAGGTTAAAGGCTGGCAATCAGCCCCAGCATTTT
TRBJ2-1 | TRBD2 | TRBV6-5 | once | CASIPPGGDEQFF | TGTGCCAGCATCCCTCCTGGGGGGGATGAGCAGTTCTTC
TRBJ2-1 | NA | TRBV2 | NA | CASQGPLVYNEQFF | TGTGCCAGCCAGGGACCGTTAGTCTACAATGAGCAGTTCTTC
TRBJ1-5 | TRBD1 | TRBV2 | NA | CASRDRDRSNQPQHF | TGTGCCAGCAGAGACAGGGACCGAAGCAATCAGCCCCAGCATTTT
TRBJ1-2 | NA | TRBV7-9 | NA | CASSGEGYTF | TGTGCCAGCAGTGGGGAAGGCTACACCTTC
TRBJ2-4 | TRBD1 | TRBV2 | NA | CASSSTGTGGNIQYF | TGTGCCAGCAGTTCGACCGGGACAGGGGGAAACATTCAGTACTTC
TRBJ2-2 | NA | TRBV11-2 | NA | CASTKGRTNTGELFF | TGTGCCAGCACCAAAGGGCGGACCAACACCGGGGAGCTGTTTTTT
TRBJ2-1 | TRBD2 | TRBV10-1 | NA | CASSEHPSGKQFF | TGCGCCAGCAGTGAGCACCCTAGCGGGAAGCAGTTCTTC
TRBJ2-7 | NA | TRBV5-1 | NA | CASSLTVSYEQYF | TGCGCCAGCAGCTTGACTGTTTCCTACGAGCAGTACTTC
TRBJ1-2 | TRBD1 | TRBV6-9 | NA | CAGGGQCYGYTF | TGTGCCGGTGGGGGACAGTGCTATGGCTACACCTTC
TRBJ2-2 | NA | TRBV10-3 | NA | CAISEKQDTGELFF | TGTGCCATCAGTGAGAAACAGGACACCGGGGAGCTGTTTTTT
TRBJ2-5 | TRBD1 | TRBV13 | NA | CASSPRDSQETQYF | TGTGCCAGCAGCCCCAGGGACAGCCAAGAGACCCAGTACTTC
TRBJ2-2 | NA | TRBV9 | NA | CASSVGLTVTGELFF | TGTGCCAGCAGCGTAGGCTTGACAGTGACCGGGGAGCTGTTTTTT
TRBJ2-5 | NA | TRBV2 | NA | CASSPETPAETQYF | TGTGCCAGCAGTCCGGAGACCCCGGCAGAGACCCAGTACTTC
TRBJ1-2 | TRBD1 | TRBV11-2 | NA | CASTPDRERSYTF | TGTGCCAGCACCCCGGACAGGGAGAGGAGCTACACCTTC
TRBJ2-3 | NA | TRBV4-1 | NA | CASSSVHPGRITDTQYF | TGCGCCAGCAGCTCGGTTCATCCGGGAAGGATCACAGATACGCAGTATTTT
TRBJ2-1 | TRBD2 | TRBV2 | NA | CASRGLAAYNEQFF | TGTGCCAGCAGAGGACTAGCGGCCTACAATGAGCAGTTCTTC
TRBJ1-1 | NA | TRBV19 | NA | CASSIGGNTEAFF | TGTGCCAGTAGTATAGGAGGGAACACTGAAGCTTTCTTT
TRBJ2-7 | NA | TRBV11-2 | NA | CASRYHGEQYF | TGTGCCAGCAGGTATCACGGCGAGCAGTACTTC
TRBJ1-3 | NA | TRBV6-5 | NA | CASSYNLFSGNTIYF | TGTGCCAGCAGTTACAATCTATTCTCTGGAAACACCATATATTTT
TRBJ1-2 | NA | TRBV7-9 | once | CASSFALRSYGYTF | TGTGCCAGCAGCTTCGCGTTGAGATCCTATGGCTACACCTTC
TRBJ1-2 | TRBD1 | TRBV18 | NA | CASSPGQTNYGYTF | TGTGCCAGCTCACCGGGACAGACTAACTATGGCTACACCTTC
TRBJ2-1 | NA | TRBV5-1 | NA | CASSLSLGALNEQFF | TGCGCCAGCAGCTTGTCTCTGGGGGCGCTTAATGAGCAGTTCTTC
TRBJ1-2 | NA | TRBV4-3 | NA | CASSQDFRTDDYGYTF | TGCGCCAGCAGCCAAGATTTCCGGACAGATGACTATGGCTACACCTTC
TRBJ1-5 | NA | TRBV9 | NA | CASSGQINQPQHF | TGTGCCAGCAGCGGACAGATCAATCAGCCCCAGCATTTT
TRBJ2-2 | TRBD2 | TRBV5-1 | NA | CASSLAVGTSGRNTGELFF | TGCGCCAGCAGCTTGGCAGTAGGGACTAGCGGTCGGAACACCGGGGAGCTGTTTTTT
TRBJ1-1 | NA | TRBV6-5 | NA | CASSYFRGTEAFF | TGTGCCAGCAGTTACTTCCGGGGTACTGAAGCTTTCTTT
TRBJ2-5 | NA | TRBV5-1 | NA | CASSSGQQQETQYF | TGCGCCAGCAGCTCGGGACAACAACAAGAGACCCAGTACTTC
TRBJ2-1 | NA | TRBV4-1 | NA | CASSQAPGHTYNEQFF | TGCGCCAGCAGCCAAGCTCCGGGTCACACCTACAATGAGCAGTTCTTC
TRBJ2-7 | TRBD1 | TRBV29-1 | NA | CSAARDRGSYEQYF | TGCAGCGCCGCCAGGGACAGGGGGTCCTACGAGCAGTACTTC
TRBJ1-1 | NA | TRBV19 | NA | CATRDKAAEAFF | TGTGCCACCCGGGACAAGGCTGCTGAAGCTTTCTTT
TRBJ2-5 | TRBD1 | TRBV5-1 | NA | CASSSGTGLRQETQYF | TGCGCCAGCAGCTCTGGGACAGGGTTAAGACAAGAGACCCAGTACTTC
TRBJ2-1 | TRBD2 | TRBV27 | NA | CASSLAGLAGGNEQFF | TGTGCCAGCAGTTTGGCCGGACTAGCGGGAGGTAATGAGCAGTTCTTC
TRBJ2-6 | NA | TRBV7-2 | NA | CASRPYSGANVLTF | TGTGCCAGCAGACCCTACTCTGGGGCCAACGTCCTGACTTTC
TRBJ1-5 | NA | TRBV30 | NA | CAWSEGGQPQHF | TGTGCCTGGAGTGAAGGGGGTCAGCCCCAGCATTTT
TRBJ2-3 | NA | TRBV30 | NA | CAWSVKVAADTQYF | TGTGCCTGGAGTGTTAAGGTCGCCGCAGATACGCAGTATTTT
TRBJ1-5 | TRBD1 | TRBV10-2 | NA | CASSEFGRAGGSNQPQHF | TGCGCCAGCAGTGAATTCGGAAGGGCAGGGGGCAGCAATCAGCCCCAGCATTTT
TRBJ1-3 | TRBD1 | TRBV7-6 | NA | CASSRDRSSGNTIYF | TGTGCCAGCAGCCGGGACAGAAGCTCTGGAAACACCATATATTTT
TRBJ2-7 | NA | TRBV29-1 | NA | CSVEVLPREIGREQYF | TGCAGCGTTGAAGTCCTTCCCAGGGAGATTGGGCGCGAGCAGTACTTC
TRBJ1-5 | NA | TRBV6-1 | NA | CASSDPNQPQHF | TGTGCCAGCAGTGATCCGAATCAGCCCCAGCATTTT
TRBJ1-1 | NA | TRBV7-2 | NA | CASSLTGINTEAFF | TGTGCCAGCAGCTTAACAGGGATAAACACTGAAGCTTTCTTT